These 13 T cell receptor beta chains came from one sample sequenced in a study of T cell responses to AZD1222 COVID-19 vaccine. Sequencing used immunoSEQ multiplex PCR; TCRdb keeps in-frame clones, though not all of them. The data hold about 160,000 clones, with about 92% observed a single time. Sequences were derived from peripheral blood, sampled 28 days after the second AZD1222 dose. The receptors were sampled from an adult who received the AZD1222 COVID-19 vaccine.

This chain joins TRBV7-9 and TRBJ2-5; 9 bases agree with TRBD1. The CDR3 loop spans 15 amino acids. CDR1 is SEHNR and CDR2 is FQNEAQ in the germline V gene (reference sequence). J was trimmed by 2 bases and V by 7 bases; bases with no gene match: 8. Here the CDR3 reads CASIPDRGTQETQYF. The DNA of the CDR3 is TGTGCCAGCATCCCGGACAGGGGCACACAAGAGACCCAGTACTTC.

The CDR3 nucleotides are TGTGCCAGCAGCCAAGAGGCGGGAGGGAGGACTGAAGCTTTCTTT. This codes for CASSQEAGGRTEAFF. This chain connects TRBV3-1 (or the pseudogene TRBV3-2) to TRBJ1-1; D gene unclear. In germline, CDR1 is LGHDT, CDR2 YNNKEL (reference sequence). V lost 0 bases and J lost 5, with 13 bases in between. This CDR3 spans 15 amino acids.

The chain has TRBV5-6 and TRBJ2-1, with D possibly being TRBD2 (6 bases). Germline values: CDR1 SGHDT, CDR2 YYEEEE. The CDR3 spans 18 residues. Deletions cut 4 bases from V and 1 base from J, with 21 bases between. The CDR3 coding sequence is TGTGCCAGCAGCCCGTTTTTGATGGTAGCGGTATCCTACAATGAGCAGTTCTTC. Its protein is CASSPFLMVAVSYNEQFF.

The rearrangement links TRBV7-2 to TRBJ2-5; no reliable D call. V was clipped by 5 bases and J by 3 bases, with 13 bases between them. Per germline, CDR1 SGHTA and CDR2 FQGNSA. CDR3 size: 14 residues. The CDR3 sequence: CASSLQRGEETQYF. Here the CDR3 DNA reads TGTGCCAGCAGCCTCCAGCGAGGAGAAGAGACCCAGTACTTC. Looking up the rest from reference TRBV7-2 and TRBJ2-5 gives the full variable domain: GAGVSQSPSNKVTEKGKDVELRCDPISGHTALYWYRQSLGQGLEFLIYFQGNSAPDKSGLPSDRFSAERTGGSVSTLTIQRTQQEDSAVYLCASSLQRGEETQYFGPGTRLLVL.

Here the CDR3 reads CASRGRNEKLFF. The CDR3 nucleotides read TGTGCCAGTAGGGGTAGGAATGAAAAACTGTTTTTT. The rearrangement links TRBV19 to TRBJ1-4; D is ambiguous. Germline values: CDR1 LNHDA, CDR2 SQIVND (reference sequence). The CDR3 has 12 amino acids. The V end lost 6 bases, the J end lost 5 bases, and 7 bases lay between the germline ends.

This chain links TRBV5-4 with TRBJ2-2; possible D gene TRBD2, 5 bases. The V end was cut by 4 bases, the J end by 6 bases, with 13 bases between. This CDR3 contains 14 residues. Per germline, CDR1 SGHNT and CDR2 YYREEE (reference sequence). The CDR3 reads CASSREHSAGELFF. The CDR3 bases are TGTGCCAGCAGCCGGGAACATTCGGCCGGGGAGCTGTTTTTT.

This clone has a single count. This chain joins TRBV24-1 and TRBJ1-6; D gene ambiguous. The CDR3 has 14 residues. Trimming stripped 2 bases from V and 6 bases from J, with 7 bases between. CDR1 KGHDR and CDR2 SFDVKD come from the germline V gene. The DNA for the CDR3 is TGTGCCACCAGTGATTGGCAGTCTAATTCACCCCTCCACTTT. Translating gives CATSDWQSNSPLHF.

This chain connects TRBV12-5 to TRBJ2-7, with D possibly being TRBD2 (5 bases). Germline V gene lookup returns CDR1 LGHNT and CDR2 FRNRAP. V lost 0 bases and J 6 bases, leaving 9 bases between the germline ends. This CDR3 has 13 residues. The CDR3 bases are TGTGCTAGTGGTTTGGTCACCGGACTCGAGCAGTACTTC. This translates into CASGLVTGLEQYF.

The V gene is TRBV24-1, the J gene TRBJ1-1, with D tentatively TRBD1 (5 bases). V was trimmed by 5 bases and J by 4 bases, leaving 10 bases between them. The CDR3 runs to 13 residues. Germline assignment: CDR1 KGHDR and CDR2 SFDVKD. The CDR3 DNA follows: TGTGCCACCAGTGGGGCCGGGGGCACTGAAGCTTTCTTT. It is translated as CATSGAGGTEAFF.

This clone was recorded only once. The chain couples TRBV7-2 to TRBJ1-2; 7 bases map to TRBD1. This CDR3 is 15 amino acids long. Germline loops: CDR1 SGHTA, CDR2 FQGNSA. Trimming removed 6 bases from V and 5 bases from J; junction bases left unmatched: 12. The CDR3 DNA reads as TGTGCCAGCAGGTGGAACCGGGACAGAAGTTATGGCTACACCTTC. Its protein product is CASRWNRDRSYGYTF.

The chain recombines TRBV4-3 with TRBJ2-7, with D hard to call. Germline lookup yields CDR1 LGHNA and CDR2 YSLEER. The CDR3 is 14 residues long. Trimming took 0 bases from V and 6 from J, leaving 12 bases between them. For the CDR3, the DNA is TGCGCCAGCAGCCAAGAAACGGTCTCCACCGAGCAGTACTTC. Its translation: CASSQETVSTEQYF.

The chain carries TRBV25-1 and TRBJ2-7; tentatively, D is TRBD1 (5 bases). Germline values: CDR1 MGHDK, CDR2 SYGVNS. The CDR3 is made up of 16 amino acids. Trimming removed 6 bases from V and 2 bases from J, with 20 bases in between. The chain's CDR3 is CASRRSIGRAPYEQYF. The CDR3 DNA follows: TGTGCCAGCAGGAGATCAATAGGCAGGGCCCCCTACGAGCAGTACTTC.

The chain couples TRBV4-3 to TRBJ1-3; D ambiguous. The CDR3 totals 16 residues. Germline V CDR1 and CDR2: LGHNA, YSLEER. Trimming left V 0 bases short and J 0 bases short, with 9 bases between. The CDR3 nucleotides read TGCGCCAGCAGCCAAGATCGGGCAGGCTCTGGAAACACCATATATTTT. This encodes CASSQDRAGSGNTIYF.